These 29 T cell receptor beta chains originate from one sample sequenced in a study of identical twins. In TCRdb, the 5' RACE reads were re-called with MiXCR into one record per CDR3 protein. The table shows 450,000 or so distinct CDR3 sequences, with 20% to 30% occurring only once. Another study also made use of these data, one on T cells expressing NK-cell markers.

Input material: CD4+ T cells sorted from blood. These receptors all come from a woman aged 18-29 years in good health.

The V and J genes are TRBV4-2 and TRBJ1-2; D is unresolved. V was pared by 4 bases and J by 9 bases, with 21 bases between. The germline V gene has CDR1 LGHNA and CDR2 YNFKEQ. This CDR3 has 15 residues. The CDR3 reads CASSPEKGASFRYTF. The CDR3, as DNA: TGTGCCAGCAGCCCTGAAAAAGGCGCTAGCTTTCGCTACACCTTC.

This clonotype was seen more than once but under ten times. The chain recombines TRBV12-3 or TRBV12-4 with TRBJ1-1; D remains unclear. The CDR3 extends over 17 amino acids. The germline V and J ends were trimmed by 3 bases and 0 bases, with 17 bases remaining between them. The CDR3 region is CASSFLGNPHMNTEAFF. CDR3 nucleotides: TGTGCCAGCAGTTTCCTCGGGAACCCTCACATGAACACTGAAGCTTTCTTT.

This clonotype has only a few counts. The V call is TRBV5-6, the J call TRBJ2-1, with D perhaps matching TRBD1 (7 bases). CDR3 length equals 16 residues. V lost 0 bases to trimming and J lost 4 bases, with 14 bases between them. Germline values: CDR1 SGHDT, CDR2 YYEEEE. CDR3 nucleotides: TGTGCCAGCAGCTTGGTGGGCAGGGGGGCGTACAATGAGCAGTTCTTC. Residues: CASSLVGRGAYNEQFF. Together with reference TRBV5-6 and TRBJ2-1, the CDR3 gives the full variable domain: DAGVTQSPTHLIKTRGQQVTLRCSPKSGHDTVSWYQQALGQGPQFIFQYYEEEERQRGNFPDRFSGHQFPNYSSELNVNALLLGDSALYLCASSLVGRGAYNEQFFGPGTRLTVL.

This clonotype was counted between two and nine times. The chain's CDR3 is CASSFGGRYEQYF. As DNA, the CDR3 is TGTGCCAGCAGCTTCGGAGGGAGATACGAGCAGTACTTC. The V gene is TRBV5-6, the J gene TRBJ2-7; maybe TRBD2 (6 bases). V was pared by 2 bases and J by 4 bases, with 10 bases between. CDR1 and CDR2 from the germline V gene are SGHDT and YYEEEE. This CDR3 is 13 amino acids long.

The table lists this clonotype with a few counts. V usage is TRBV10-1 and J usage is TRBJ2-1, with TRBD2 matching 9 bases. Germline CDR1 WNHNN, CDR2 SYGVQD (reference sequence). The CDR3 has 15 amino acids. Trimming removed 6 bases from V and 5 bases from J; junction bases left unmatched: 8. The CDR3 nucleotides are TGCGCCAGCAGGGAGGCGGGGGGGCTAAACAATGAGCAGTTCTTC. Translation gives CASREAGGLNNEQFF.

The rearrangement uses TRBV20-1 and TRBJ2-5, with TRBD2 matching over 8 bases. In germline, CDR1 is DFQATT, CDR2 SNEGSKA (reference sequence). J was trimmed by 7 bases and V by 3 bases; bases with no gene match: 10. This CDR3 is 14 amino acids long. In nucleotides, the CDR3 is TGCAGTGCTAGGCCCCCTGCGGGGGGTGGGACCCAGTACTTC. Translated, it gives CSARPPAGGGTQYF.

V is TRBV15 and J is TRBJ2-1; D is ambiguous. Germline values: CDR1 LNHNV, CDR2 YYDKDF (reference sequence). V was shortened by 3 bases and J by 5 bases, with 11 bases between the two germline ends. The CDR3 runs to 14 residues. The CDR3 loop is CATSRARPNNEQFF. The CDR3 DNA reads as TGTGCCACCAGCAGGGCCCGACCCAACAATGAGCAGTTCTTC.

This clonotype showed up many times. The CDR3 nucleotides are TGCAGTGCTAGAGATAATGGGGCGGGAGGGACGACAGATACGCAGTATTTT. Translated, it gives CSARDNGAGGTTDTQYF. The rearrangement links TRBV20-1 to TRBJ2-3, with 9 bases that match TRBD2. Germline lookup yields CDR1 DFQATT and CDR2 SNEGSKA (reference sequence). This CDR3 spans 17 amino acids. Losses at the gene ends were 0 bases for V and 3 bases for J; bases not matched to a gene: 10.

This clonotype was recorded at least ten times. The genes are TRBV12-3 or TRBV12-4 and TRBJ2-2; D gene uncertain. The length of the CDR3 is 14 residues. Trimming removed 5 bases at V and 7 bases at J, with 14 bases between. The CDR3 region is CASSPSAPHGELFF. The CDR3 DNA reads TGTGCCAGCAGTCCCTCCGCCCCCCACGGGGAGCTGTTTTTT.

In the case of this clonotype: The junction and the germline gene differ at one end; a read error may be behind it. In DNA form, the CDR3 reads TGTGCTAGCAGCTCTTCCAGCTCCTACGAGCAGTACTTC. Its protein product is CASSSSSSYEQYF. The chain has TRBV11-1 and TRBJ2-7; no clear D gene. The CDR3 has 13 residues. Germline V CDR1 and CDR2: SGHAT, FQDESV (reference sequence).

This clonotype was counted a few times. The gene calls are TRBV12-3 or TRBV12-4 and TRBJ2-2; either TRBD1 or TRBD2 may supply D (5 bases each). V was pared by 3 bases and J by 7 bases, with 9 bases between. This CDR3 contains 13 residues. The CDR3 DNA reads as TGTGCCAGCAGTTTTGTTGGGGGCGGGGAGCTGTTTTTT. Residues: CASSFVGGGELFF.

The genes are TRBV20-1 and TRBJ1-4; 7 bases map to TRBD1. CDR3 length: 13 residues. Per the germline V gene, CDR1 is DFQATT and CDR2 is SNEGSKA (reference sequence). The trim removed 5 bases at V and 8 bases at J, leaving 8 bases unmatched. CDR3: CSAYRGGSEKLFF. CDR3 nucleotides: TGCAGTGCTTACAGGGGAGGATCGGAAAAACTGTTTTTT.

The chain combines TRBV6-2 or TRBV6-3 with TRBJ2-7; D gene ambiguous. The V end was cut by 10 bases, the J end by 2 bases, with 9 bases between. Germline CDR1 is MNHEY and CDR2 is SVGEGT. The CDR3 length is 11 residues. The CDR3 DNA reads as TGTGCCACTCCGTGGGCCTACGAGCAGTACTTC. Amino acid sequence: CATPWAYEQYF.

V and J are TRBV5-6 and TRBJ1-2; weak D call: TRBD1 (5 bases). V was shortened by 0 bases and J by 5 bases, with 8 bases between the two germline ends. CDR3 length: 13 amino acids. The germline V gene has CDR1 SGHDT and CDR2 YYEEEE. In DNA, the CDR3 is TGTGCCAGCAGCTTGGGCAGGGTTTATGGCTACACCTTC. This translates into CASSLGRVYGYTF.

The V and J genes are TRBV3-1 and TRBJ1-1; the D is unclear. Trimming removed 4 bases from V and 5 bases from J, with 11 bases in between. From germline, CDR1 is LGHDT and CDR2 YNNKEL (reference sequence). The CDR3 has 13 amino acids. CDR3 DNA: TGTGCCAGCAGCCGATGGGAGAGGACTGAAGCTTTCTTT. Translated: CASSRWERTEAFF.

A single count supports this clonotype. This chain joins TRBV12-5 and TRBJ2-7; 7 bases are a match to TRBD1. This CDR3 region has 17 residues. The V segment lost 1 base and the J segment 0 bases; nucleotides outside the gene matches: 9. Germline CDR1 LGHNT, CDR2 FRNRAP. The CDR3 sequence: CASGLAPPGQRSYEQYF. The CDR3 DNA reads as TGTGCTAGTGGTTTGGCCCCACCGGGACAGCGCTCCTACGAGCAGTACTTC.

This clonotype was picked up a small number of times. The chain is built from TRBV12-3 or TRBV12-4 and TRBJ2-7, with TRBD2 matching over 8 bases. The CDR3 spans 14 residues. J lost 7 bases, V lost 3 bases, and 8 bases had no gene match. Written as DNA, the CDR3 is TGTGCCAGCAGTTTTACGGGGGGGCTTTGGGAGCAGTACTTC. Translating it yields CASSFTGGLWEQYF.

The J gene is TRBJ2-3, the V gene TRBV7-2; 9 positions agree with TRBD2. V lost 0 bases to trimming and J lost 0 bases; unmatched junction nucleotides: 10. There are 19 residues in the CDR3. CDR1 is SGHTA and CDR2 is FQGNSA in the germline V gene. DNA for the CDR3: TGTGCCAGCAGCTTAGCGTCACTAGCGGGCGCATCTAGCACAGATACGCAGTATTTT. It specifies CASSLASLAGASSTDTQYF.

The chain couples TRBV5-5 to TRBJ2-7; TRBD1 aligns across 9 bases. Germline V lookup: CDR1 SGHKS, CDR2 YYEKEE (reference sequence). The CDR3 extends over 15 amino acids. The junction had 6 bases not matched to a gene; V was cut back by 0 bases and J by 5 bases. Here the CDR3 reads CASSLEGQGYHEQYF. The DNA of the CDR3 is TGTGCCAGCAGCTTGGAGGGACAGGGTTACCACGAGCAGTACTTC. The entire variable domain, with the rest obtained from reference TRBV5-5 and TRBJ2-7, is as follows: DAGVTQSPTHLIKTRGQQVTLRCSPISGHKSVSWYQQVLGQGPQFIFQYYEKEERGRGNFPDRFSARQFPNYSSELNVNALLLGDSALYLCASSLEGQGYHEQYFGPGTRLTVT.

CDR3 nucleotide sequence: TGCAGTGCTAGGGGTGGCCTAACCGATACGCAGTATTTT. Protein product: CSARGGLTDTQYF. The chain recombines TRBV20-1 with TRBJ2-3; no firm D call. The V end lost 3 bases, the J end lost 6 bases, and 13 bases lay between the germline ends. The CDR3 covers 13 residues. The germline V gene encodes CDR1 DFQATT and CDR2 SNEGSKA (reference sequence).

The chain couples TRBV19 to TRBJ2-1; the match to TRBD2 covers 8 bases. Trimming cost V 6 bases and J 5 bases; bases outside gene matches: 6. The CDR3 runs 14 residues. Looked up from germline, CDR1 is LNHDA and CDR2 is SQIVND (reference sequence). The CDR3 nucleotides are TGTGCCAGTAGAAAAGCGGGAGCGGACAATGAGCAGTTCTTC. Its translation is CASRKAGADNEQFF.

The chain links TRBV5-1 to TRBJ1-1; D is perhaps TRBD1 (5 bases). Germline CDR1 is SGHRS and CDR2 is YFSETQ. This CDR3 is built from 14 residues. Trimming removed 2 bases at V and 1 base at J, with 9 bases between. This CDR3 reads CASSFRGWNTEAFF. The CDR3 DNA is TGCGCCAGCAGCTTTAGGGGCTGGAACACTGAAGCTTTCTTT.

This clonotype was seen only a few times. The chain has TRBV6-1 and TRBJ2-1, with D possibly being TRBD2 (6 bases). CDR1 and CDR2 (germline): MNHNS, SASEGT. With 6 bases removed from V and 1 base from J, the gap between germline ends came to 13 bases. The CDR3 length is 15 residues. The CDR3 here is CASSPMGGSYNEQFF. The CDR3 DNA reads as TGTGCCAGCAGCCCGATGGGAGGATCCTACAATGAGCAGTTCTTC.

The J gene is TRBJ1-2, the V gene TRBV15; no clear D. Trimming took 0 bases from V and 2 from J, leaving 10 bases between them. The CDR3 length is 15 residues. The germline V gene encodes CDR1 LNHNV and CDR2 YYDKDF (reference sequence). Written as DNA, the CDR3 is TGTGCCACCAGCAGAGATTGGCACGGGAACTATGGCTACACCTTC. Protein sequence: CATSRDWHGNYGYTF.

The chain links TRBV5-5 to TRBJ2-7; D remains ambiguous. The CDR3 length is 12 residues. CDR1 SGHKS and CDR2 YYEKEE come from the germline V gene (reference sequence). V lost 1 base and J lost 7, with 9 bases in between. The DNA of the CDR3 is TGTGCCAGCAGCTTGACAGTTAGGGAGCAGTACTTC. This encodes CASSLTVREQYF.

V gene TRBV7-2 combines with J gene TRBJ1-3; 7 bases are shared with TRBD1. Germline assignment: CDR1 SGHTA and CDR2 FQGNSA. V shed 5 bases, J shed 1 base, and the junction held 11 bases outside the gene matches. The CDR3 consists of 17 residues. In DNA form, the CDR3 reads TGTGCCAGCAGCCGCCGGGACAGCCCTTCGTCTGGAAACACCATATATTTT. Residues: CASSRRDSPSSGNTIYF.

This clonotype was found a few times. The chain combines TRBV5-1 with TRBJ1-3, with unresolved D. CDR1 is SGHRS, CDR2 YFSETQ, per germline. This CDR3 contains 15 residues. With 1 base removed from V and 0 bases from J, the gap between germline ends came to 8 bases. Written as DNA, the CDR3 is TGCGCCAGCAGCTTGTTCGGGGACTCTGGAAACACCATATATTTT. It translates to CASSLFGDSGNTIYF.

This clonotype occurred a few times. The genes are TRBV11-2 and TRBJ2-1; D perhaps matches TRBD1 (6 bases). Trimming left V 5 bases short and J 1 base short, with 12 bases between. Germline CDR1 reads SGHAT; CDR2 reads FQNNGV. The CDR3 covers 15 residues. CDR3 coding DNA: TGTGCCAGCAGCAACCAGGGGTGGTCCTACAATGAGCAGTTCTTC. Protein product: CASSNQGWSYNEQFF.

V is TRBV11-2 and J is TRBJ2-7; weak D call: TRBD1 (6 bases). Trimming removed 5 bases at V and 9 bases at J, with 23 bases between. Germline V gives CDR1 SGHAT, CDR2 FQNNGV. The CDR3 is 15 residues long. This CDR3 is CASSPQLTGGWGQYF. CDR3 nucleotide sequence: TGTGCCAGCAGCCCACAATTGACAGGCGGATGGGGGCAGTACTTC.